This TCR beta chain was captured by sequencing in a study of T cells after yellow fever vaccination (dated by TCRdb to between 2019 and 2020). Regarding the study in general: The SMART-Seq v4 Ultra Low Input RNA kit was used to prepare libraries from fractions with low cell numbers. To follow T-cell clones before and after both primary and booster YFV17D yellow fever vaccination, bulk TCR alpha and beta repertoires underwent longitudinal sequencing. Two healthy male donors, one aged 18 to 30 and one aged 30 to 40 years, were included in the cohort. Blood was collected at multiple timepoints before and after primary and secondary immunization, and bulk PBMC replicates and cell subsets were isolated.

Overall study results and their limits: The secondary T-cell response was weaker than the primary response but faster, peaking on day 5 instead of day 15. After the booster, most of the clones that had expanded following primary vaccination were detected again (roughly 97% of CD4 and 88% of CD8), which suggests that memory was broadly maintained. Only a couple of donors were included in the study, so the extent to which the findings can be generalized is limited. Because abundant contaminating clonotypes from the bulk population could be contained in FACS-sorted repertoires, computational filtering was required. A small fraction of clonotypes showed up in both the CD4 and CD8 compartments, probably as a result of convergent recombination.

Synthesis of TCR cDNA relied on 5'RACE template switching, a step that introduced a universal primer site along with unique molecular identifiers. Priming for cDNA synthesis came from both the TCR alpha and TCR beta constant segments. Library amplification involved two PCR steps, and the second step added sample barcodes and sequencing adapters. Sequencing of the libraries was done on either Illumina HiSeq 2500 (2x100 bp) or NovaSeq (2x150 bp). The paper's data handling went like this. MIGEC handled demultiplexing of reads and collapsing into UMI consensus sequences, while MiXCR performed V(D)J alignment. Vaccine-responding clonotypes were identified with edgeR using replicate PBMC samples, with FDR below 0.01 and a log2 fold change above 5 up to day 15 being required. CD4 or CD8 identity was assigned to each bulk clonotype according to whether the clonotype was present at higher abundance in the sequenced CD4 repertoire or the sequenced CD8 repertoire. Starting from the raw public reads, TCRdb applied fastp trimming at Q25, assembled clones with MiXCR and retained in-frame beta chains. Rows merge per CDR3 protein into single entries with the most common DNA and genes. The V and J calls were not made by the authors but by TCRdb's processing. In this sample the table shows hundreds of thousands of distinct CDR3 sequences, just over 20% of which occur a single time. The ten largest clones add up to roughly 16% of the sample.

The meaning of the sample's treatment or condition label: live attenuated yellow fever vaccine strain. At each blood-draw timepoint, two biological replicates of bulk PBMCs were obtained. A standard Ficoll-Paque protocol was used to isolate PBMCs from peripheral blood. TriZol was used to extract RNA from bulk PBMCs, from CD4 and CD8 fractions, and from dextramer-positive and dextramer-negative fractions. The sample holds many counts of this clonotype. Its specific antigen is unknown. Base qualities are not recorded, but no much larger clone differs from it by a single base. The sequences come from PBMCs, collected around 3 weeks after the first yellow fever vaccination. The clonotype comes from a man younger than 35 who received the YFV17D yellow fever vaccine.

CDR3 region: CASSPGGFSYNEQFF. The DNA is as follows: TGCGCCAGCAGCCCGGGGGGTTTCTCCTACAATGAGCAGTTCTTC. The chain was built from TRBV4-3 and TRBJ2-1; TRBD2 agrees with 7 junctional bases. There are 15 amino acids in the CDR3, from cysteine to phenylalanine inclusive. The only DNA kept is the CDR3, 45 bases in frame from the first base. The germline V gene gives CDR1 as LGHNA and CDR2 as YSLEER. The germline V and J ends show losses of 4 bases and 0 bases respectively, and no gene match explains 3 bases of the junction.